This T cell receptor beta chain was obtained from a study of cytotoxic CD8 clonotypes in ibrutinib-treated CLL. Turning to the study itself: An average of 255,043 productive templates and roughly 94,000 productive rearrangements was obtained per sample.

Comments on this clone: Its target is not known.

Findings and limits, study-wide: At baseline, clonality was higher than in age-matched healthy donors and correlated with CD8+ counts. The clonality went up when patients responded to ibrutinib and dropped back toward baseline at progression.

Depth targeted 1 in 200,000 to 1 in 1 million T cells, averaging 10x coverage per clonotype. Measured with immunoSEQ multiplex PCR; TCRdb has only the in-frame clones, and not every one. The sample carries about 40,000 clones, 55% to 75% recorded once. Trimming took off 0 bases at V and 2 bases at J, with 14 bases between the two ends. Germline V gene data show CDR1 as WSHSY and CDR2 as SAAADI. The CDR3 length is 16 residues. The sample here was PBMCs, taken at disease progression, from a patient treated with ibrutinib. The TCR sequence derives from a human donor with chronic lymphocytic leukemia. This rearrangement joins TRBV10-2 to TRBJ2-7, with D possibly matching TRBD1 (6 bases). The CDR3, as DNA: TGCGCCAGCAGTGAGTCGAACCCAGGGGTCCCCTACGAGCAGTACTTC. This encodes CASSESNPGVPYEQYF.